Reported below is one TCR beta chain. This entry comes from a study of blood T cells in healthy people across ages. A sample-barcoded 5' primer and a J-beta primer mix were used in a second PCR of about 7 to 12 cycles. Each single sample gave us at least 2.5 million CDR3-containing paired-end reads. In TCRdb, the 5' RACE reads were re-called with MiXCR into one record per CDR3 protein. The sample gives about 640,000 distinct CDR3 sequences, 58% of which show up once; around 37% is in the top ten. V was pared by 7 bases and J by 5 bases, with 11 bases of the junction left unmatched. This CDR3 is built from 15 residues.

The V and J genes are TRBV12-3 or TRBV12-4 and TRBJ1-2, with 9 bases identical to TRBD1. The receptor's source is a man aged 60 to 69 in good health. The sequenced material came from blood. DNA for the CDR3: TGTGCCAGCACAACGGGTTGGACAGGGGTTTATGGCTACACCTTC. Translation: CASTTGWTGVYGYTF.